This T cell receptor beta chain comes out of a study of blood T cell repertoires in COVID-19 (dated by TCRdb to about 2020). General notes on the study: Collaborator samples came from the United States, Italy and Spain and covered acute and convalescent phases of COVID-19. The prospective study material was composed of cDNA or gDNA derived from T cells, B-cell-depleted T cells, or PBMCs. The dataset comprised deeply sampled blood TCRbeta repertoires from subjects exposed to, actively infected with, or recovered from COVID-19. A freely available public database, intended as a resource for researchers studying the immune response to SARS-CoV-2, is where the repertoires were released. Samples were obtained from the ongoing ImmuneRACE study (first 160 participants) and from some 1,200 subjects provided by 6 global collaborators. The sample metadata nearly always contained a de-identified subject ID, COVID-19 status, age in years and sex. HLA class I and class II types, where available, came from metadata supplied by the sample provider rather than from assay-based typing.

Collaborating institutions collected whole blood in K2EDTA tubes following their own protocols. For TCRbeta analysis, collaborators shipped samples as frozen whole blood, isolated PBMCs, or DNA extracted from either of those sample types. TCRbeta CDR3 regions were amplified from genomic DNA using the immunoSEQ Assay, a bias-controlled multiplex PCR. The original methods were these. The number of nucleated cells in each sample was estimated from the amplification of reference gene primers within the assay. To quantify the absolute abundance of each unique TCRbeta CDR3 rearrangement, sequence reads were collapsed and filtered. Productive Simpson clonality was computed per sample as the square root of Simpson's diversity index over productive rearrangements. Not all clones reach the TCRdb copy of this immuneACCESS table, which keeps in-frame sequences only. Checked studies attribute under half of the gap to unresolved V genes and leave the rest unexplained. The D gene and trimming were derived from the DNA, and the V and J assignments and clone size from that table. The sample table lists 120,000 or so clones, around four fifths of them with a count of one. The ten largest clones take up around 5.6% of the sample.

CDR1 is given as LGHNA and CDR2 as YSLEER, both from the germline V gene. V ends up 4 bases short and J 4 bases short, with an unmatched junction base count of 7. The CDR3 spans 14 residues, from the cysteine through the phenylalanine. This entry keeps only the CDR3 DNA: 42 bases, framed from base 1. Overall results and qualifications from the work: How much clinical and demographic metadata was included differed by source and by participant, and the metadata was provided uncurated.

Concerning this clone: The target of this receptor is not known. Nothing much larger sits one base from this clone, and base qualities are not available.

Sequencing was performed on peripheral blood. The chain is encoded by TRBV4-3 joined to TRBJ2-7; TRBD1 aligns with 7 central bases. The sequence was obtained from a man older than 75 with active or convalescent COVID-19. The CDR3 has the sequence CASSRNPGQYEQYF. The bases read TGCGCCAGCAGCCGCAACCCGGGACAGTACGAGCAGTACTTC.